This entry lists 8 T cell receptor beta chains sequenced from one sample in a study of siplizumab effects on memory and regulatory T cells. Clones were sequenced by immunoSEQ multiplex PCR, and TCRdb holds only the in-frame ones, with some missing. The data show 100,000 or so clones, with roughly 92% seen just once and roughly 1.1% held by the top ten. The sample taken for sequencing was CD4+ T cells sorted from blood. Receptors originate from a human donor in good health.

The chain couples TRBV4-1 to TRBJ2-1; 7 nucleotides align to TRBD1. From germline, CDR1 is MGHRA and CDR2 YSYEKL. There are 16 residues in the CDR3. Losses at the gene ends were 0 bases for V and 6 bases for J; bases not matched to a gene: 8. The CDR3 bases are TGCGCCAGCAGCCAAGACCGGGACAGTTTTCCCAATGAGCAGTTCTTC. Translation gives CASSQDRDSFPNEQFF.

V gene TRBV5-1 combines with J gene TRBJ2-5, with 7 bases identical to TRBD2. With V trimmed by 4 bases and J by 2 bases, 8 bases remained unmatched. The CDR3 covers 15 residues. Germline V gene data show CDR1 as SGHRS and CDR2 as YFSETQ. The DNA of the CDR3 is TGCGCCAGCAGCCAAACGGGACTAACACAAGAGACCCAGTACTTC. As protein: CASSQTGLTQETQYF.

This clone came up once. The chain joins TRBV28 to TRBJ1-3; TRBD1 might be the D (5 bases). This CDR3 is 15 amino acids long. Germline CDR1 is MDHEN and CDR2 is SYDVKM. V dropped 2 bases and J dropped 3 bases, with 11 bases sitting between them. This CDR3 is CASSLGGRGGNTIYF. The CDR3 nucleotides read TGTGCCAGCAGTTTAGGGGGTAGAGGTGGAAACACCATATATTTT.

CDR3: CASRVKSWGDEQFF. The CDR3 DNA reads TGTGCCAGCAGGGTAAAGAGCTGGGGTGATGAGCAGTTCTTC. The chain combines TRBV2 with TRBJ2-1; no clear D. This CDR3 comprises 14 residues. In germline, CDR1 is SNHLY, CDR2 FYNNEI. Trimming took off 6 bases at V and 8 bases at J, with 17 bases between the two ends.

This clone was observed once. The rearrangement links TRBV28 to TRBJ2-1, with 8 bases matching TRBD1. The germline CDR1 and CDR2 sequences are MDHEN and SYDVKM. J lost 2 bases, V lost 6 bases, and 6 bases had no gene match. This CDR3 contains 15 residues. CDR3 sequence (DNA): TGTGCCAGCAGATTCGGGACAGGAACCTACAATGAGCAGTTCTTC. This codes for CASRFGTGTYNEQFF.

V usage is TRBV6-1 and J usage is TRBJ1-5; D perhaps matches TRBD1 (6 bases). Germline CDR1 reads MNHNS; CDR2 reads SASEGT. The CDR3 sequence is 16 residues long. V was pared by 4 bases and J by 2 bases, with 15 bases between. CDR3 DNA sequence: TGTGCCAGCAGTGCACGCGGGGGCGGAGGCAATCAGCCCCAGCATTTT. Its translation is CASSARGGGGNQPQHF.

This clone occurred a few times. This rearrangement joins TRBV27 to TRBJ2-2, with D possibly TRBD1 on 6 matching bases. The CDR3 is 14 amino acids. The germline V gene encodes CDR1 MNHEY and CDR2 SMNVEV (reference sequence). V lost 10 bases to trimming and J lost 4 bases, with 16 bases between them. The CDR3 loop is CATGRPGVTGELFF. The CDR3, as DNA: TGTGCCACCGGACGCCCAGGGGTCACCGGGGAGCTGTTTTTT.

The chain has TRBV20-1 and TRBJ2-3, with D uncertain. V gave up 0 bases and J gave up 8 bases, with 6 bases separating them. CDR3 length: 11 residues. Germline CDR1 DFQATT, CDR2 SNEGSKA (reference sequence). CDR3 amino acids: CSARDPPTQYF. For the CDR3, the DNA is TGCAGTGCTAGAGACCCCCCTACGCAGTATTTT.